The 10 T cell receptor beta chains below all came from one sample that was sequenced in a study of blood T cell repertoires in COVID-19. Assay used: immunoSEQ multiplex PCR; TCRdb lists only in-frame clones, some missing. This sample yields under 200,000 clones, of which roughly nine tenths are seen a single time; about a tenth belongs to the top ten. Sequences were obtained from peripheral blood. These receptor sequences come from a woman aged 60-75 years with COVID-19, enrolled during active disease.

The chain uses TRBV5-1 and TRBJ2-1, with TRBD2 matching 9 bases. V shed 0 bases and J 7 bases; nucleotides not matched to a gene: 2. Germline assignment: CDR1 SGHRS and CDR2 YFSETQ. This CDR3 comprises 14 residues. The CDR3 DNA sequence: TGCGCCAGCAGCTTGGTAGCGGGAGTGAATGAGCAGTTCTTC. It yields the protein CASSLVAGVNEQFF.

This clone appeared a single time. The chain couples TRBV24-1 to TRBJ1-4; D not resolved. CDR1 and CDR2 (germline): KGHDR, SFDVKD. V was trimmed by 9 bases and J by 0 bases, leaving 13 bases between them. The CDR3 sequence is 15 residues long. The CDR3 protein is CATPTEIPTNEKLFF. In DNA, the CDR3 is TGTGCCACCCCAACAGAGATACCAACTAATGAAAAACTGTTTTTT.

This sequence joins TRBV11-3 and TRBJ2-7; 7 nucleotides agree with TRBD2. CDR3 length: 14 amino acids. The V gene's germline CDR1 is SGHNT and CDR2 YENEEA. The junction had 0 bases not matched to a gene; V was cut back by 1 base and J by 0 bases. CDR3 nucleotides: TGTGCCAGCAGCTTAGCGGGAGGCTCCTACGAGCAGTACTTC. Translating it yields CASSLAGGSYEQYF.

The chain uses TRBV4-3 and TRBJ1-2; tentatively, D is TRBD1 (5 bases). The CDR3 extends over 13 amino acids. Per germline, CDR1 LGHNA and CDR2 YSLEER. Trimming stripped 4 bases from V and 7 bases from J, with 13 bases between. The DNA of the CDR3 is TGCGCCAGCAGCCGCTCCGACAGTGGTGGCTACACCTTC. Its translation: CASSRSDSGGYTF.

The V and J genes are TRBV6-5 and TRBJ2-7, with a possible D match to TRBD1 (6 bases). Germline CDR1 and CDR2: MNHEY and SVGAGI. V was shortened by 8 bases and J by 3 bases, with 17 bases between the two germline ends. CDR3 length: 14 residues. This CDR3 is CASAQGTAYYEQYF. In DNA form, the CDR3 reads TGTGCCAGCGCACAGGGTACGGCCTACTACGAGCAGTACTTC.

The chain uses TRBV5-8 and TRBJ1-2; D ambiguous. Germline V gives CDR1 SGHTS, CDR2 YDEGEE. The CDR3 consists of 12 residues. Trimming removed 5 bases at V and 9 bases at J, with 14 bases between. Written as DNA, the CDR3 is TGTGCCAGCAGATCGCGGGCATTCCGCTACACCTTC. Translating gives CASRSRAFRYTF.

The chain links TRBV9 to TRBJ2-3, with 9 bases fitting TRBD2. The CDR3 consists of 15 residues. Germline V gives CDR1 SGDLS, CDR2 YYNGEE. V lost 6 bases, J lost 5 bases, and 10 bases stayed unmatched. The chain's CDR3 is CASTTGTSRGDTQYF. CDR3 nucleotides: TGTGCCAGCACGACAGGGACTAGCAGAGGAGATACGCAGTATTTT.

This chain joins TRBV6-6 and TRBJ2-7; D is possibly TRBD1 (6 bases). V lost 5 bases and J lost 7, with 18 bases in between. The CDR3 consists of 14 residues. The germline gives CDR1 MNHNY, CDR2 SVGAGI (reference sequence). This CDR3 reads CASSPRDTVREQYF. DNA for the CDR3: TGTGCCAGCAGTCCCCGGGACACCGTGAGGGAGCAGTACTTC.

The V call is TRBV24-1, the J call TRBJ1-2; D is perhaps TRBD1 (5 bases). The CDR3 is made up of 17 amino acids. V gave up 5 bases and J gave up 5 bases, with 23 bases separating them. In germline, CDR1 is KGHDR, CDR2 SFDVKD. The CDR3 nucleotides read TGTGCCACCAGTGGGGCTAACAGGAACACCGCGCTTTATGGCTACACCTTC. Its translation is CATSGANRNTALYGYTF.

The chain couples TRBV9 to TRBJ1-1, with TRBD1 as a possible D gene (6 bases). Trimming cost V 2 bases and J 3 bases, with 8 bases left between them. Germline loops: CDR1 SGDLS, CDR2 YYNGEE. The CDR3 sequence is 13 residues long. CDR3 in DNA: TGTGCCAGCAGCGTCGGACAGTACACTGAAGCTTTCTTT. It yields the protein CASSVGQYTEAFF.